These T cell receptor beta chains were read from a single sample in a study of regulatory T cells in long-lasting Graves disease. TCRdb independently ran MiXCR on the multiplex PCR reads; one entry per CDR3 protein. This sample has about 610,000 distinct CDR3 sequences, with around 15% found just once. This sample was also put to use in a study of T cells in Graves' hyperthyroidism and ophthalmopathy.

Source: peripheral blood mononuclear cells (PBMCs), taken at new diagnosis, from a patient treated with antithyroid drugs. The source is a man aged 18 to 29 with Graves disease. The CDR3 runs from the conserved cysteine through the conserved F or W.

v_gene	j_gene	CDR3aa
TRBV6-2/TRBV6-3	TRBJ2-1	CASSQPGMAIEQFF
TRBV11-2	TRBJ2-7	CASSRTGLVRGEQYF
TRBV19	TRBJ1-4	CASSNTGTASSTNEKLFF
TRBV7-9	TRBJ2-5	CASSLRRTSGSFETQYF
TRBV7-8	TRBJ1-5	CASSSASGGQPQHF
TRBV24-1	TRBJ1-5	CATSDRGQEDQPQHF
TRBV28	TRBJ2-5	CATLEWTGEETQYF
TRBV11-2	TRBJ2-1	CASSPPNGPSYNEQFF
TRBV12-3/TRBV12-4	TRBJ2-2	CASSLGGTSGRSGELFF
TRBV7-9	TRBJ2-7	CASSLASLFDEQYF
TRBV29-1	TRBJ1-2	CSVREGADYGYTF
TRBV5-1	TRBJ1-2	CASSLEPPNYGYTF
TRBV20-1	TRBJ2-1	CSAEDRAFRSEQFF
TRBV5-1	TRBJ2-2	CASSPEPSSNTGELFF
TRBV7-3	TRBJ2-7	CASSLTVRRGRGSHEQYF
TRBV25-1	TRBJ2-3	CASSELLLLQGTGNTQYF
TRBV5-1	TRBJ2-7	CASSSTGPDYEQYF
TRBV7-8	TRBJ2-3	CASSSQTGGGDTQYF
TRBV5-1	TRBJ2-3	CASSLGATGTDTQYF
TRBV9	TRBJ2-5	CASSVGGTGGRETQYF
TRBV12-3/TRBV12-4	TRBJ2-3	CASSPGSGRSDTQYF
TRBV28	TRBJ1-2	CASLQGADYGYTF
TRBV2	TRBJ2-5	CASSEVGYDQETQYF
TRBV3-1	TRBJ1-1	CASSQEGHTEAFF
TRBV12-3/TRBV12-4	TRBJ2-7	CASSLPGSTYEQYF
TRBV7-2	TRBJ2-1	CASSFYSTGEQFF
TRBV28	TRBJ1-1	CASSLSQGLTEAFF
TRBV5-5	TRBJ2-3	CASSLVGQGVRTDTQYF
TRBV20-1	TRBJ2-5	CSANYGQLQETQYF
TRBV20-1	TRBJ2-1	CSARDKRKSVRNEQFF
TRBV6-1	TRBJ1-4	CASLGVGEKLFF
TRBV7-2	TRBJ2-1	CASSLIGTRGTNEQFF
TRBV30	TRBJ2-7	CAWSKSRDAYEQYF
TRBV7-7	TRBJ2-3	CASSLEAGSTDTQYF
TRBV7-2	TRBJ2-7	CASSLAARQYF
TRBV30	TRBJ1-1	CAWTAGRGRAFF
TRBV10-2	TRBJ2-7	CASSDSRAGEQYF
TRBV3-1	TRBJ1-1	CASSLRTGAEAFF
TRBV13	TRBJ2-1	CASSSGTGEENEQFF
TRBV6-1	TRBJ1-5	CASSEVPQPQHF
TRBV19	TRBJ1-2	CASGDREIGGYTF
TRBV3-1	TRBJ2-7	CASSQGPYEQYF
TRBV2	TRBJ2-7	CASSEAPASGRTYEQYF
TRBV18	TRBJ1-1	CASSPGAPNTEAFF
TRBV5-1	TRBJ2-7	CASSLEGFTYEQYF